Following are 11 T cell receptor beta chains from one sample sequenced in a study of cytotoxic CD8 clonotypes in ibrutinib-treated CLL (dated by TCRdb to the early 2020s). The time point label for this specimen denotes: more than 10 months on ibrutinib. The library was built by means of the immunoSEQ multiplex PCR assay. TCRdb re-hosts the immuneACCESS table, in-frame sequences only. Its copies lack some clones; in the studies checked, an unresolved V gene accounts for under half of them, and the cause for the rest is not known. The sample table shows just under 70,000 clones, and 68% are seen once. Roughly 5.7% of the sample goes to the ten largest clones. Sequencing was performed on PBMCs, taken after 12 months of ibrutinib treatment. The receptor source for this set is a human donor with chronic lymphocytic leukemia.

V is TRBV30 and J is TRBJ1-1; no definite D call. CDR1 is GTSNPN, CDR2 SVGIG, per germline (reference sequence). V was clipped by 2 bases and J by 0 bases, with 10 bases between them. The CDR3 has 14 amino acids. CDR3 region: CAWSTGRMNTEAFF. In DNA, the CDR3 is TGTGCCTGGAGTACTGGACGGATGAACACTGAAGCTTTCTTT.

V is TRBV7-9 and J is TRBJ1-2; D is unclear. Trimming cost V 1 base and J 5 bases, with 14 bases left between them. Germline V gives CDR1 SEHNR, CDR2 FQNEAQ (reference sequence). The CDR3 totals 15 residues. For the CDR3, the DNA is TGTGCCAGCAGCTTAGGCTCGGGGATCGGGTATGGCTACACCTTC. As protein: CASSLGSGIGYGYTF.

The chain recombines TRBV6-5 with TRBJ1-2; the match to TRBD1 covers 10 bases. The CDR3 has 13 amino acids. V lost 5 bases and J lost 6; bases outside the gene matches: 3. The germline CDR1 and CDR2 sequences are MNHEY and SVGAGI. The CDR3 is CASSRQGANGYTF. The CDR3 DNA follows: TGTGCCAGCAGTCGACAGGGGGCGAATGGCTACACCTTC.

The CDR3 region is CASRLGQGLYGYTF. The CDR3 nucleotides read TGTGCCAGCAGATTAGGGCAGGGGCTCTATGGCTACACCTTC. The rearrangement joins TRBV28 to TRBJ1-2, with a possible D match to TRBD1 (6 bases). Germline CDR1 reads MDHEN; CDR2 reads SYDVKM. The CDR3 spans 14 residues. Trimming took 6 bases from V and 4 from J, leaving 15 bases between them.

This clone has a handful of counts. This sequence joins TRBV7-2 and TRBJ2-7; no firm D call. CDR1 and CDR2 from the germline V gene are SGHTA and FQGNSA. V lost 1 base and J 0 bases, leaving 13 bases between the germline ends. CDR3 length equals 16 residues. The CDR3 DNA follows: TGTGCCAGCAGCTTAGGGCCAGCCGATAGCTCCTACGAGCAGTACTTC. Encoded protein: CASSLGPADSSYEQYF.

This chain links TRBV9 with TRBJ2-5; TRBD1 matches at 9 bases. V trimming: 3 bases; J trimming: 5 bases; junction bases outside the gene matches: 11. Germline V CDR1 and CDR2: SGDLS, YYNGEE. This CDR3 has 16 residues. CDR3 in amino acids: CASSAHTGGRMETQYF. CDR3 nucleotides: TGTGCCAGCAGCGCACATACAGGGGGCCGGATGGAGACCCAGTACTTC.

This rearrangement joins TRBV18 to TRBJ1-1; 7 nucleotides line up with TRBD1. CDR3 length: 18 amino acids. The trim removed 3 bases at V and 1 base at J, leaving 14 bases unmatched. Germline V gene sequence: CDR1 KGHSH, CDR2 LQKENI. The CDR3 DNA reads TGTGCCAGCTCACCCCGCCCGGGACAGCCCTTTACGAACACTGAAGCTTTCTTT. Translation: CASSPRPGQPFTNTEAFF.

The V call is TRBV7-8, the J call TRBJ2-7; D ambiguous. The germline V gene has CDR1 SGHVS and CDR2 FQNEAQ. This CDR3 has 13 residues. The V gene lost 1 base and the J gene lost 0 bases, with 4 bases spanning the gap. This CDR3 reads CASSLEVSYEQYF. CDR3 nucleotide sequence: TGTGCCAGCAGCTTAGAGGTCTCCTACGAGCAGTACTTC.

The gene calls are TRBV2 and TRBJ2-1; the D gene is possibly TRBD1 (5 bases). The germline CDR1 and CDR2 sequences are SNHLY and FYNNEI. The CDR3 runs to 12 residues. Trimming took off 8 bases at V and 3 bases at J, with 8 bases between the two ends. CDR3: CASRQNYNEQFF. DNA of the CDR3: TGTGCCAGCCGACAGAACTACAATGAGCAGTTCTTC. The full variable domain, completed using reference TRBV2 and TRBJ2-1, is EPEVTQTPSHQVTQMGQEVILRCVPISNHLYFYWYRQILGQKVEFLVSFYNNEISEKSEIFDDQFSVERPDGSNFTLKIRSTKLEDSAMYFCASRQNYNEQFFGPGTRLTVL.

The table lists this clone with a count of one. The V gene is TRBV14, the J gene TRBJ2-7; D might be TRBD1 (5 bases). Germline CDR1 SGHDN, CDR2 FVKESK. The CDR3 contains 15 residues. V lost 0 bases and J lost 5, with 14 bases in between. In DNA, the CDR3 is TGTGCCAGCAGCCAAGATTCGGCAGGGATCAACGAGCAGTACTTC. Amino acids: CASSQDSAGINEQYF.

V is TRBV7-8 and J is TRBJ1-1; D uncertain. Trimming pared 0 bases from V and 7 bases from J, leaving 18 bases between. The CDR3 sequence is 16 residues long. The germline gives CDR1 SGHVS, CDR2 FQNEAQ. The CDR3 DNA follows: TGTGCCAGCAGCTTAGCTATGACGGTGGAGCGCGGTGAAGCTTTCTTT. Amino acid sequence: CASSLAMTVERGEAFF. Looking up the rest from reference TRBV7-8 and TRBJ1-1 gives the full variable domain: GAGVSQSPRYKVAKRGQDVALRCDPISGHVSLFWYQQALGQGPEFLTYFQNEAQLDKSGLPSDRFFAERPEGSVSTLKIQRTQQEDSAVYLCASSLAMTVERGEAFFGQGTRLTVV.